This T cell receptor beta chain was recorded in a study of CD8 T cells in Susac syndrome. High-throughput TCR beta sequencing covered peripheral CD8+ and CD4+ T cells. An input of 0.5 to 1 ug of RNA was subjected to reverse transcription using random hexamers. TCRdb processed the immunoSEQ multiplex PCR reads anew with MiXCR; each CDR3 protein has one entry. This sample carries 60,000 to 75,000 distinct CDR3 sequences, 95% of them seen once, and the ten largest clones take about 0.22%. V lost 6 bases to trimming and J lost 1 base, with 10 bases between them. The CDR3 runs to 13 residues. The germline gives CDR1 SGHRS, CDR2 YFSETQ.

This TCR was sampled from a human donor in good health. J is TRBJ1-1 and V is TRBV5-1; D possibly corresponds to TRBD1 (6 bases). Sequenced material: CD8+ T cells from PBMCs. CDR3 amino acids: CASKGHQNTEAFF. Written as DNA, the CDR3 is TGCGCCAGCAAGGGACACCAGAACACTGAAGCTTTCTTT.